Listed below are T cell receptor beta chains from one sample, sequenced in a study of blood T cell repertoires in COVID-19. The data were produced by immunoSEQ multiplex PCR, yet TCRdb's version contains in-frame clones alone and is incomplete. This table holds about 300,000 clones, 85% to 90% found once. Sequenced: peripheral blood. The source of these receptors is a man in his forties with acute or convalescent COVID-19. The CDR3 runs from the conserved cysteine through the conserved F or W. The D gene is left open where the match is weak. Part of the rows lack a size; the others show once, few, many or a class for expanded clones.

V	J	D	size	CDR3	DNA
TRBV19	TRBJ1-5	.	.	CASSMVGGQPQHF	TGTGCCAGTAGTATGGTGGGAGGGCAGCCCCAGCATTTT
TRBV2	TRBJ2-1	TRBD2	.	CASTLAGSSYNEQFF	TGTGCCAGCACCTTAGCGGGGAGCTCCTACAATGAGCAGTTCTTC
TRBV29-1	TRBJ1-2	TRBD1	once	CSVVTGANYGYTF	TGCAGCGTTGTGACAGGGGCTAACTATGGCTACACCTTC
TRBV5-1	TRBJ1-1	TRBD1	.	CASSLRGQGNTEAFF	TGCGCCAGCAGCTTACGGGGACAGGGGAACACTGAAGCTTTCTTT
TRBV24-1	TRBJ1-3	.	.	CATSDGRNSGNTIYF	TGTGCCACCAGTGACGGGAGGAACTCTGGAAACACCATATATTTT
TRBV19	TRBJ1-2	TRBD1	.	CASSPTGVYGYTF	TGTGCCAGTAGTCCAACAGGGGTTTATGGCTACACCTTC
TRBV27	TRBJ2-7	TRBD1	.	CASSFLARTGQPSYEQYF	TGTGCCAGCAGTTTCCTCGCCCGGACAGGGCAGCCCTCCTACGAGCAGTACTTC
TRBV7-2	TRBJ1-2	.	few	CASSLLDGYTF	TGTGCCAGCAGCTTACTCGATGGCTACACCTTC
TRBV30	TRBJ2-2	.	.	CAWSQTGTGELFF	TGTGCCTGGAGTCAAACAGGCACCGGGGAGCTGTTTTTT
TRBV7-2	TRBJ1-6	TRBD1	.	CASSWDRGQGPLHF	TGTGCCAGCAGCTGGGACAGGGGGCAGGGTCCCCTCCACTTT
TRBV9	TRBJ1-2	TRBD1	.	CASSAAPRGPDYGYTF	TGTGCCAGCAGCGCCGCCCCCAGGGGGCCAGACTATGGCTACACCTTC
TRBV9	TRBJ2-7	TRBD1	.	CASSAMDRPDYEQYF	TGTGCCAGCAGCGCCATGGACAGGCCCGACTACGAGCAGTACTTC
TRBV7-2	TRBJ2-7	.	.	CASSWTDSGAYEQYF	TGTGCCAGCAGCTGGACGGACAGTGGGGCCTACGAGCAGTACTTC
TRBV5-1	TRBJ1-1	.	.	CASSLNPRDTEAFF	TGCGCCAGCAGCTTGAATCCGCGAGACACTGAAGCTTTCTTT
TRBV5-5	TRBJ2-7	.	few	CASSTREEQYF	TGTGCCAGCAGCACTAGGGAAGAGCAGTACTTC
TRBV9	TRBJ2-3	.	.	CASSGRLGGTDTQYF	TGTGCCAGCAGCGGGCGACTAGGGGGCACAGATACGCAGTATTTT
TRBV30	TRBJ2-7	.	.	CAWSVEDEQYF	TGTGCCTGGAGTGTTGAGGACGAGCAGTACTTC
TRBV4-2	TRBJ1-4	TRBD1	.	CASSQDGQGTEKLFF	TGTGCCAGCAGCCAAGATGGACAGGGGACTGAAAAACTGTTTTTT
TRBV6-5	TRBJ2-3	.	.	CASSLTLTSTDTQYF	TGTGCCAGCAGTTTGACTCTCACTAGCACAGATACGCAGTATTTT
TRBV5-8	TRBJ1-6	TRBD1	once	CASSYQGAGNSPLHF	TGTGCCAGCAGCTACCAGGGGGCTGGTAATTCACCCCTCCACTTT
TRBV5-6	TRBJ2-5	.	.	CASSLGTGETQYF	TGTGCCAGCAGCTTGGGGACTGGCGAGACCCAGTACTTC
TRBV4-1	TRBJ2-7	.	.	CASSQDSGQGPNYEQYF	TGCGCCAGCAGCCAAGATAGCGGTCAGGGTCCCAACTACGAGCAGTACTTC
TRBV9	TRBJ1-3	TRBD1	.	CASSTEGTAGNTIYF	TGTGCCAGCAGCACAGAAGGGACAGCTGGAAACACCATATATTTT
TRBV24-1	TRBJ1-6	.	.	CATSEGGSPLHF	TGTGCCACCAGTGAGGGCGGGTCACCCCTCCACTTT
TRBV7-6	TRBJ1-3	.	.	CASSPRGNTIYF	TGTGCCAGCAGCCCCCGGGGAAACACCATATATTTT
TRBV3-1/TRBV3-2	TRBJ1-2	.	.	CASSQVIQGLGYTF	TGTGCCAGCAGCCAAGTCATCCAGGGACTTGGCTACACCTTC
TRBV5-6	TRBJ1-1	TRBD1	once	CASSNGTGRGNTEAFF	TGTGCCAGCAGCAACGGGACAGGGAGGGGAAACACTGAAGCTTTCTTT
TRBV19	TRBJ1-1	.	once	CASRRDRINRDAEAFF	TGTGCCAGTAGGAGGGATAGAATCAACAGGGACGCTGAAGCTTTCTTT
TRBV11-2	TRBJ1-1	.	.	CASSLISGAGTEAFF	TGTGCCAGCAGCTTAATATCAGGGGCCGGCACTGAAGCTTTCTTT
TRBV6-2/TRBV6-3	TRBJ1-5	.	.	CASSYRPSQPQHF	TGTGCCAGCAGTTACCGCCCGAGTCAGCCCCAGCATTTT
TRBV18	TRBJ1-2	.	.	CASSQTAGDDGYTF	TGTGCCAGCTCACAAACGGCAGGGGACGATGGCTACACCTTC
TRBV27	TRBJ1-4	TRBD1	.	CASSSPRTGWEKLFF	TGTGCCAGCAGTTCCCCCCGGACAGGGTGGGAAAAACTGTTTTTT
TRBV7-9	TRBJ2-1	.	.	CASSLGRDDEQFF	TGTGCCAGCAGCTTAGGCAGGGATGATGAGCAGTTCTTC
TRBV2	TRBJ2-7	TRBD1	.	CASSEGGRGIYEQYF	TGTGCCAGCAGTGAAGGGGGCAGGGGGATCTACGAGCAGTACTTC
TRBV2	TRBJ2-3	TRBD2	.	CASSGTSGGPFSTDTQYF	TGTGCCAGCAGTGGGACTAGCGGGGGGCCTTTTAGCACAGATACGCAGTATTTT
TRBV2	TRBJ1-2	.	.	CASSPRRDGYTF	TGTGCCAGCAGCCCTCGCAGGGATGGCTACACCTTC
TRBV5-5	TRBJ1-4	TRBD1	.	CASSPVGQTNEKLFF	TGTGCCAGCAGCCCCGTGGGACAGACTAATGAAAAACTGTTTTTT
TRBV7-2	TRBJ1-2	TRBD1	once	CASTSRGDRATYGYTF	TGTGCCAGCACCTCGCGTGGAGACAGGGCGACCTATGGCTACACCTTC
TRBV5-5	TRBJ2-1	.	.	CASSLSVRGEQFF	TGTGCCAGCAGCTTGTCAGTCCGGGGTGAGCAGTTCTTC